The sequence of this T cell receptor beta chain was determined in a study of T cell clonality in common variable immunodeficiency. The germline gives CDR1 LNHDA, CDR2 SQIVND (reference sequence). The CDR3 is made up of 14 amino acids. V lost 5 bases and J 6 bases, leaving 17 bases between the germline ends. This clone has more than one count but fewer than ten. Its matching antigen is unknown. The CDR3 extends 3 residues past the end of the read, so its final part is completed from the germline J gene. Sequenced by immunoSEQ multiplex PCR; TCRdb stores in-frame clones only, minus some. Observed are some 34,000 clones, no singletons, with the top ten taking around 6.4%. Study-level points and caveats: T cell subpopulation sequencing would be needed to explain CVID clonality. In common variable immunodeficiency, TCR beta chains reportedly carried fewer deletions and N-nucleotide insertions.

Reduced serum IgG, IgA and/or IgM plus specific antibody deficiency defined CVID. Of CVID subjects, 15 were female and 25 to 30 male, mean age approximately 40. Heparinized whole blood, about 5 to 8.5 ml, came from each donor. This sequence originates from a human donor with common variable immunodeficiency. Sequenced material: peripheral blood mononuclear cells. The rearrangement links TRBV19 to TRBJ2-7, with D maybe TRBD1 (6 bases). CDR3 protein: CASSPPGWGLEQYF. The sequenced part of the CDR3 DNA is TGTGCCAGTAGTCCGCCGGGGTGGGGGCTCGAG.